This entry lists 17 T cell receptor beta chains sequenced from one sample in a study of T cell clones after liver transplantation (dated by TCRdb to between 2018 and 2021). Preparation of the library involved the immunoSEQ multiplex PCR assay. The table comes from immuneACCESS by way of TCRdb, which keeps in-frame sequences with V and J called. Part of the clones is missing from these tables; in studies checked, under half for an unresolved V gene and the rest for unknown reasons. This sample gives some 6,100 clones in total; around three quarters of them show up just once. The ten top clones hold about 37% of the sample. This specimen consisted of CD8+ T cells from blood, obtained 24 months after liver transplant. All receptors derive from a human patient who received a liver transplant. Following transplantation, part of the T cell population may be supplied by the graft donor rather than the patient.

The rearrangement uses TRBV5-1 and TRBJ2-1; D may be TRBD2 (6 bases). Trimming removed 2 bases at V and 9 bases at J, with 18 bases between. CDR1 SGHRS and CDR2 YFSETQ come from the germline V gene. The CDR3 spans 15 residues. The CDR3 loop reads CASSFTGTGDLEQFF. CDR3 in DNA: TGCGCCAGCAGCTTCACCGGGACGGGGGACCTTGAGCAGTTCTTC. Full variable domain (outside the CDR3, taken from reference TRBV5-1 and TRBJ2-1): KAGVTQTPRYLIKTRGQQVTLSCSPISGHRSVSWYQQTPGQGLQFLFEYFSETQRNKGNFPGRFSGRQFSNSRSEMNVSTLELGDSALYLCASSFTGTGDLEQFFGPGTRLTVL.

The chain combines TRBV18 with TRBJ1-1, with D hard to call. Trimming removed 5 bases from V and 0 bases from J, with 4 bases in between. The length of the CDR3 is 12 residues. CDR1 and CDR2 from the germline V gene are KGHSH and LQKENI. This CDR3 is CASSAVNTEAFF. CDR3 nucleotides: TGTGCCAGCTCAGCAGTGAACACTGAAGCTTTCTTT.

This chain links TRBV15 with TRBJ2-2; 10 bases are a match to TRBD2. CDR1 and CDR2 (germline): LNHNV, YYDKDF (reference sequence). The trim removed 7 bases at V and 0 bases at J, leaving 5 bases unmatched. The CDR3 runs 16 residues. CDR3 nucleotide sequence: TGTGCCACCATCTCTAGCGGGGGTACGAACACCGGGGAGCTGTTTTTT. This encodes CATISSGGTNTGELFF. The full variable domain, in which reference TRBV15 and TRBJ2-2 provide the parts outside the CDR3, is DAMVIQNPRYQVTQFGKPVTLSCSQTLNHNVMYWYQQKSSQAPKLLFHYYDKDFNNEADTPDNFQSRRPNTSFCFLDIRSPGLGDTAMYLCATISSGGTNTGELFFGEGSRLTVL.

The chain employs TRBV7-9 and TRBJ1-5, with 7 positions matching TRBD1. Germline V gene lookup returns CDR1 SEHNR and CDR2 FQNEAQ (reference sequence). Losses at the gene ends were 1 base for V and 7 bases for J; bases not matched to a gene: 4. This CDR3 has 14 amino acids. The CDR3 here is CASSLEGARQPQHF. Here the CDR3 DNA reads TGTGCCAGCAGCTTAGAGGGGGCCCGGCAGCCCCAGCATTTT.

The sample holds a few counts of this clone. The chain carries TRBV10-1 and TRBJ1-1; D unclear. Germline V gene sequence: CDR1 WNHNN, CDR2 SYGVQD (reference sequence). V lost 7 bases to trimming and J lost 1 base, with 4 bases between them. The CDR3 sequence is 11 residues long. The CDR3 protein is CASKGNTEAFF. CDR3 DNA sequence: TGCGCCAGCAAAGGGAACACTGAAGCTTTCTTT.

V is TRBV28 and J is TRBJ1-3; perhaps TRBD1 as D (5 bases). The V end was cut by 2 bases, the J end by 0 bases, with 14 bases between. Germline V CDR1 and CDR2: MDHEN, SYDVKM. The CDR3 length is 17 residues. The CDR3 DNA sequence: TGTGCCAGCAGTTTAGGGGGACTGTTCAGCTCTGGAAACACCATATATTTT. Protein: CASSLGGLFSSGNTIYF.

The chain is built from TRBV13 and TRBJ1-2; a weak D match, TRBD1 (5 bases). Germline V gene sequence: CDR1 PRHDT, CDR2 FYEKMQ (reference sequence). This CDR3 spans 13 amino acids. Trimming took 7 bases from V and 3 from J, leaving 12 bases between them. The chain's CDR3 is CASIGGGDYGYTF. CDR3 nucleotides: TGTGCCAGCATTGGGGGAGGGGACTATGGCTACACCTTC.

The V and J genes are TRBV27 and TRBJ2-5; the D gene is possibly TRBD2 (5 bases). The CDR3 runs to 15 residues. Trimming removed 6 bases from V and 2 bases from J, with 16 bases in between. CDR1 and CDR2 (germline): MNHEY, SMNVEV (reference sequence). CDR3 region: CASRRLRTGQETQYF. CDR3 bases: TGTGCCAGCAGACGACTCCGGACGGGGCAAGAGACCCAGTACTTC.

The J gene is TRBJ1-5, the V gene TRBV7-2, with 9 bases aligning to TRBD1. Germline V CDR1 and CDR2: SGHTA, FQGNSA. Trimming took 3 bases from V and 0 from J; bases not matched to a gene: 12. The CDR3 extends over 19 amino acids. The CDR3 region is CASSFEQGAAIYSNQPQHF. Written as DNA, the CDR3 is TGTGCCAGCAGCTTTGAACAGGGGGCCGCTATATATAGCAATCAGCCCCAGCATTTT.

The gene calls are TRBV12-5 and TRBJ1-1; D ambiguous. V lost 2 bases and J lost 0, with 4 bases in between. The CDR3 consists of 13 residues. Germline lookup yields CDR1 LGHNT and CDR2 FRNRAP. CDR3 coding DNA: TGTGCTAGTGGTTTGACAGTGAACACTGAAGCTTTCTTT. Translated: CASGLTVNTEAFF.

This clone turned up a few times. The chain joins TRBV10-3 to TRBJ2-1; 11 nucleotides match TRBD2. V lost 2 bases and J lost 6; bases outside the gene matches: 3. Germline V gene lookup returns CDR1 ENHRY and CDR2 SYGVKD. CDR3 length: 15 residues. The CDR3 DNA reads TGTGCCATCAGTGAGCATGGACTAGCGGGCAATGAGCAGTTCTTC. Its protein is CAISEHGLAGNEQFF.

This sequence joins TRBV9 and TRBJ1-5, with TRBD1 as a possible D gene (5 bases). Germline V CDR1 and CDR2: SGDLS, YYNGEE. V lost 1 base and J lost 4, with 9 bases in between. This CDR3 has 14 residues. DNA of the CDR3: TGTGCCAGCAGCGTAACGGCAGGGAATCAGCCCCAGCATTTT. Its translation is CASSVTAGNQPQHF.

The V gene is TRBV4-3, the J gene TRBJ1-6; D not resolved. Germline loops: CDR1 LGHNA, CDR2 YSLEER. This CDR3 contains 15 residues. Trimming cost V 0 bases and J 10 bases, with 13 bases left between them. The CDR3, as DNA: TGCGCCAGCAGCCAAGATATGACAAACGGCTCACCCCTCCACTTT. This codes for CASSQDMTNGSPLHF.

The genes are TRBV13 and TRBJ1-1; D possibly corresponds to TRBD1 (6 bases). V was pared by 2 bases and J by 5 bases, with 15 bases between. Germline assignment: CDR1 PRHDT and CDR2 FYEKMQ (reference sequence). The CDR3 has 15 amino acids. The CDR3 coding sequence is TGTGCCAGCAGCTTACACGGCGGGGGCTGGACTGAAGCTTTCTTT. It specifies CASSLHGGGWTEAFF.

This chain links TRBV4-1 with TRBJ2-3; 7 positions agree with TRBD2. The CDR3 runs 17 residues. V was pared by 1 base and J by 0 bases, with 7 bases of the junction left unmatched. Germline loops: CDR1 MGHRA, CDR2 YSYEKL. CDR3 sequence (DNA): TGCGCCAGCAGCCAAGTAAGGCGGGGGATTAGCACAGATACGCAGTATTTT. Translating gives CASSQVRRGISTDTQYF.

V gene TRBV7-6 combines with J gene TRBJ1-4; a possible D gene is TRBD1 (6 bases). Germline assignment: CDR1 SGHVS and CDR2 FNYEAQ. The CDR3 has 15 amino acids. V was cut by 1 base and J by 4 bases, with 10 bases left in between. DNA for the CDR3: TGTGCCAGCAGCTTAGAGGACAGCTTTAATGAAAAACTGTTTTTT. Its translation: CASSLEDSFNEKLFF.

The chain links TRBV6-5 to TRBJ2-7, with D possibly matching TRBD1 (5 bases). The CDR3 contains 15 residues. Germline V lookup: CDR1 MNHEY, CDR2 SVGAGI. Trimming cost V 6 bases and J 0 bases, with 15 bases left between them. CDR3 loop: CASRIGAESSYEQYF. In DNA, the CDR3 is TGTGCCAGCAGAATAGGGGCAGAGAGCTCCTACGAGCAGTACTTC.